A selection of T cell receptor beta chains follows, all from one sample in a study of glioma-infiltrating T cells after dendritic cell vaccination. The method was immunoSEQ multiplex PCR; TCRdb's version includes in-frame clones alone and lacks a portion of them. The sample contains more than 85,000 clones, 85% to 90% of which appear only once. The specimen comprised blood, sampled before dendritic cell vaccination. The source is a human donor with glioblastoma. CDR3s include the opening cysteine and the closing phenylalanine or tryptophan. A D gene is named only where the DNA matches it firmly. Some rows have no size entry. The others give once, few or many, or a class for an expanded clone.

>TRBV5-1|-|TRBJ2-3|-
CASSLDTGSDTQYF
TGCGCCAGCAGCTTGGATACAGGGTCAGATACGCAGTATTTT
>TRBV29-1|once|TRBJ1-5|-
CSVMTENQPQHF
TGCAGCGTGATGACAGAGAATCAGCCCCAGCATTTT
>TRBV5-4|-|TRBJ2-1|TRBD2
CASSRSGGAYNEQFF
TGTGCCAGCAGCCGGAGCGGGGGGGCCTACAATGAGCAGTTCTTC
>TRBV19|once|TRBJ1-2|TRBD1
CASSARDRLYGYTF
TGTGCCAGTAGTGCCCGGGACAGGCTCTATGGCTACACCTTC
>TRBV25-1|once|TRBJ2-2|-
CASSGLPSGKGSAGELFF
TGTGCCAGCAGTGGCCTTCCCTCCGGGAAGGGTAGCGCCGGGGAGCTGTTTTTT
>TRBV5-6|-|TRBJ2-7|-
CASSQTRGGTYEQYF
TGTGCCAGCAGCCAGACAAGGGGTGGTACCTACGAGCAGTACTTC
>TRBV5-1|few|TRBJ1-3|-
CASSLVDLGQSGNTIYF
TGCGCCAGCAGCTTGGTTGACCTTGGACAGTCTGGAAACACCATATATTTT
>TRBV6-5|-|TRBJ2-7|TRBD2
CASTTSGRGYEQYF
TGTGCCAGCACCACCAGCGGGAGGGGCTACGAGCAGTACTTC
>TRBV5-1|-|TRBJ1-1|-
CASSPGHGTEAFF
TGCGCCAGCAGTCCCGGACATGGCACTGAAGCTTTCTTT
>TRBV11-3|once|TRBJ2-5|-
CASSLGTPQETQYF
TGTGCCAGCAGCCTGGGGACTCCACAAGAGACCCAGTACTTC
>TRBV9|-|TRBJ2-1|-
CASSVGGFNEQFF
TGTGCCAGCAGCGTAGGAGGGTTCAATGAGCAGTTCTTC